The clone carrying this TCR beta chain came up a few times. The data are from a study of blood T cell repertoires in COVID-19. Germline CDR1 is MNHEY and CDR2 is SVGEGT. After removal of 4 bases from V and 5 bases from J, the junction contained 28 bases not matched to a gene. This CDR3 region has 21 residues. Some clones are missing from TCRdb's copy, which holds only in-frame ones; the method was immunoSEQ multiplex PCR. The sample carries around 46,000 clones, 65% to 80% recorded once. The sample comprised peripheral blood. This TCR came from a human donor with active or convalescent COVID-19. The donor label of this sample is uncertain. The chain carries TRBV6-2 or TRBV6-3 and TRBJ2-7, with 8 bases fitting TRBD2. The DNA for the CDR3 is TGTGCCAGCAGTTGGGACGCCGCCGGCACTAGCGGCCATAGCCGGTGGGACGAGCAGTACTTC. It encodes CASSWDAAGTSGHSRWDEQYF.